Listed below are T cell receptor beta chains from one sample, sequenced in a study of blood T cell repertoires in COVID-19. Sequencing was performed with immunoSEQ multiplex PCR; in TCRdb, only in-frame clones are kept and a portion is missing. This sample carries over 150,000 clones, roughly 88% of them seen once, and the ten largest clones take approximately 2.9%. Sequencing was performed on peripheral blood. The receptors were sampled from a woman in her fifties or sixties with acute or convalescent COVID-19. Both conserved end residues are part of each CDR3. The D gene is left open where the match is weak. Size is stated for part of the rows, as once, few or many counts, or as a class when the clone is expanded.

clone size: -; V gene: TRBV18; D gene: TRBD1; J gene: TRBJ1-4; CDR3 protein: CASSRTGTGTTNEKLFF; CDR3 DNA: TGTGCCAGCTCACGAACCGGGACAGGGACAACTAATGAAAAACTGTTTTTT
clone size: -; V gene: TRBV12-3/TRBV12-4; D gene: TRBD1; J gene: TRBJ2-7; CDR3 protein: CASRLGQIYEQYF; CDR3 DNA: TGTGCCAGCAGACTGGGACAGATCTACGAGCAGTACTTC
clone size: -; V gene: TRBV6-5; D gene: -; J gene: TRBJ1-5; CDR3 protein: CASRGQPFSAQHF; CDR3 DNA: TGTGCCAGCAGAGGACAGCCCTTTTCAGCCCAGCATTTT
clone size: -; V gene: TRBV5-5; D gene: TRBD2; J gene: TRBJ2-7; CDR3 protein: CASSLLGGSSYEQYF; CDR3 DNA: TGTGCCAGCAGCTTGCTCGGGGGGAGCTCCTACGAGCAGTACTTC
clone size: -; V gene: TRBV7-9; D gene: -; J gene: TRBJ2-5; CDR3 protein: CASSPWTAYQETQYF; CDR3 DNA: TGTGCCAGCAGCCCGTGGACAGCCTACCAAGAGACCCAGTACTTC
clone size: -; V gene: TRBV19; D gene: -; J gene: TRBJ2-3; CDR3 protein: CASSIGRTDTDTQYF; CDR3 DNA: TGTGCCAGTAGTATAGGAAGAACAGACACAGATACGCAGTATTTT
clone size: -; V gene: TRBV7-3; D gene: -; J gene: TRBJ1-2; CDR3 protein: CASSPSGSNYGYTF; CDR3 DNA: TGTGCCAGCAGCCCCTCGGGATCAAACTATGGCTACACCTTC
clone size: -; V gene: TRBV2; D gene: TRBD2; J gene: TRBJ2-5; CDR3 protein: CASSGPGLAVGETQYF; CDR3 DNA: TGTGCCAGCAGTGGCCCGGGACTAGCAGTCGGAGAGACCCAGTACTTC
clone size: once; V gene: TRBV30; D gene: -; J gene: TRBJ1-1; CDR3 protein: CAWSETGQAFF; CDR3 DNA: TGTGCCTGGAGTGAGACAGGCCAAGCTTTCTTT
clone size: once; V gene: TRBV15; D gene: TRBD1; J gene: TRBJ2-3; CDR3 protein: CATSIGQGKSTQYF; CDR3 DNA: TGTGCCACCAGCATCGGACAGGGGAAAAGTACGCAGTATTTT
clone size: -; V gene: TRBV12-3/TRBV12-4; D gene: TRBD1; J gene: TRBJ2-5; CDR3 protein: CASSSVPGQGQYF; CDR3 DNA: TGTGCCAGCAGTTCAGTCCCGGGACAGGGACAGTACTTC
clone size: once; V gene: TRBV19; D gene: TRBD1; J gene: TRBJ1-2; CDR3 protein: CASTWDRAIGGYTF; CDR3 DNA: TGTGCCAGTACCTGGGACAGGGCTATCGGTGGCTACACCTTC
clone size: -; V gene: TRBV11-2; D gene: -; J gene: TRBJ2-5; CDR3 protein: CASSLGLQEETQYF; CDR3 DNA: TGTGCCAGCAGCTTAGGACTTCAAGAAGAGACCCAGTACTTC
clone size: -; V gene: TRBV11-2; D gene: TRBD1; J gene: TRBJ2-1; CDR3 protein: CASSSGQGIYNEQFF; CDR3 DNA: TGTGCCAGCAGCTCGGGACAGGGGATTTACAATGAGCAGTTCTTC
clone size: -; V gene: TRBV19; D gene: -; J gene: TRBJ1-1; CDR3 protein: CASSPLPTGVNTEAFF; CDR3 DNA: TGTGCCAGTAGCCCATTGCCAACGGGGGTGAACACTGAAGCTTTCTTT
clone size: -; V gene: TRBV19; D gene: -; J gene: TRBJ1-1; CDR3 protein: CASSTRDSNTEAFF; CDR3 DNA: TGTGCCAGTAGTACGCGGGACTCTAACACTGAAGCTTTCTTT
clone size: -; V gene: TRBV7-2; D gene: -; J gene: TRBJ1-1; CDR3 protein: CASSTQGHTEAFF; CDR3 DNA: TGTGCCAGCAGCACACAGGGTCACACTGAAGCTTTCTTT